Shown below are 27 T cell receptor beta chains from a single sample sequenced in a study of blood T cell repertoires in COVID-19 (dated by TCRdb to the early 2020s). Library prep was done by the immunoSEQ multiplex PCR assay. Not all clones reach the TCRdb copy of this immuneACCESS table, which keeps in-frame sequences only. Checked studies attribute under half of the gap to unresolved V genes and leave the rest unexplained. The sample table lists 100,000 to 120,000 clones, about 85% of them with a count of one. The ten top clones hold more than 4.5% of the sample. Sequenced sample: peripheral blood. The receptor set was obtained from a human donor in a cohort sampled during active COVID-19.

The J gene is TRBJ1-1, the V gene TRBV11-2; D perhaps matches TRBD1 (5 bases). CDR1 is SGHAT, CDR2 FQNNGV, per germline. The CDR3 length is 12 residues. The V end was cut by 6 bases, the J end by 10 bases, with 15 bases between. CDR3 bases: TGTGCCAGCAGTACGGGGGTTGGACTAGCTTTCTTT. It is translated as CASSTGVGLAFF. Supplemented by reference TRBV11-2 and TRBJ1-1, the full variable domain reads EAGVAQSPRYKIIEKRQSVAFWCNPISGHATLYWYQQILGQGPKLLIQFQNNGVVDDSQLPKDRFSAERLKGVDSTLKIQPAKLEDSAVYLCASSTGVGLAFFGQGTRLTVV.

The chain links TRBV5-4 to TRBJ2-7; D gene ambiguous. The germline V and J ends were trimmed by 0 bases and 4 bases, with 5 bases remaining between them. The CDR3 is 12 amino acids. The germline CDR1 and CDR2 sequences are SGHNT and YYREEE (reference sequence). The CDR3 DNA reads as TGTGCCAGCAGCTTGGGAGGTTACGAGCAGTACTTC. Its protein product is CASSLGGYEQYF.

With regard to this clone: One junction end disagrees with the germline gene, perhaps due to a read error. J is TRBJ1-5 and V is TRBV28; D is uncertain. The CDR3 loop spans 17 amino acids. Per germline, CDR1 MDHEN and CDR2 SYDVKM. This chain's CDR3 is CASLLLKDKLSDQPQHF. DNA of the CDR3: TGTGCCAGCCTCCTGCTCAAAGACAAGCTTAGCGATCAGCCCCAGCATTTT.

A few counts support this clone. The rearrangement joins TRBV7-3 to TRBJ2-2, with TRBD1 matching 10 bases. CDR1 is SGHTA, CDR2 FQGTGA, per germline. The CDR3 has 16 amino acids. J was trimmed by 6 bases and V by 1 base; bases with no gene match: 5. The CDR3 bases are TGTGCCAGCAGCTTAAGGTCCGGGACAGGGGCCGGGGAGCTGTTTTTT. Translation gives CASSLRSGTGAGELFF.

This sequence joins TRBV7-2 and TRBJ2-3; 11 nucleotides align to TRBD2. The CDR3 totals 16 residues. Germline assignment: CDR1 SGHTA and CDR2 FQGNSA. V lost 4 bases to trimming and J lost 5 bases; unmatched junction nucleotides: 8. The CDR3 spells CASSSRVAGGVDTQYF. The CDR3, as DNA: TGTGCCAGCAGCTCGCGGGTAGCGGGGGGGGTAGATACGCAGTATTTT. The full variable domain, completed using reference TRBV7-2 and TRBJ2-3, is GAGVSQSPSNKVTEKGKDVELRCDPISGHTALYWYRQSLGQGLEFLIYFQGNSAPDKSGLPSDRFSAERTGGSVSTLTIQRTQQEDSAVYLCASSSRVAGGVDTQYFGPGTRLTVL.

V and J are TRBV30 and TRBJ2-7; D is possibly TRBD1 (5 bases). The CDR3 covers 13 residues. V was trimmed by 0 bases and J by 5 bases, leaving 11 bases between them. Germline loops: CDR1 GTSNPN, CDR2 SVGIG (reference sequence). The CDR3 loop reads CAWSVQGVHEQYF. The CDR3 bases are TGTGCCTGGAGTGTACAAGGGGTTCACGAGCAGTACTTC.

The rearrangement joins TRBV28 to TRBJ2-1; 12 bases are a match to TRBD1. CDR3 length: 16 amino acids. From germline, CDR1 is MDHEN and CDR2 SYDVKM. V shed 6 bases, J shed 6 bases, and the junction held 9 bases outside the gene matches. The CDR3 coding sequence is TGTGCCAGCAGACCAACCGGGACAGGGGGCTTCAATGAGCAGTTCTTC. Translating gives CASRPTGTGGFNEQFF.

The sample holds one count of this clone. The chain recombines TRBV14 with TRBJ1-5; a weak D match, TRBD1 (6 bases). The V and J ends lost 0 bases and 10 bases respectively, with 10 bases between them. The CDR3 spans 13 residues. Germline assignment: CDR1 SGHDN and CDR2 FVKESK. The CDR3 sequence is CASSQDLGAPQHF. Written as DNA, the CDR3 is TGTGCCAGCAGCCAAGATCTGGGGGCCCCCCAGCATTTT.

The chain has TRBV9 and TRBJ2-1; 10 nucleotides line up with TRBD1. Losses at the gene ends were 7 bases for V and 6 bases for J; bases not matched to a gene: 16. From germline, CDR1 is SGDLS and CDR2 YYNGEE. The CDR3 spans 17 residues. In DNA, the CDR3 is TGTGCCAGCTCCGACCTGATAGGGACAGGGGTGAGCAATGAGCAGTTCTTC. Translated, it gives CASSDLIGTGVSNEQFF. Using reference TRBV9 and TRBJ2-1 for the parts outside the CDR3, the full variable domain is DSGVTQTPKHLITATGQRVTLRCSPRSGDLSVYWYQQSLDQGLQFLIQYYNGEERAKGNILERFSAQQFPDLHSELNLSSLELGDSALYFCASSDLIGTGVSNEQFFGPGTRLTVL.

CDR3 DNA sequence: TGTGCCAGCAGTTTGAACGATTTCGTGCCCGCGGTCTCTGGAAACACCATATATTTT. Protein product: CASSLNDFVPAVSGNTIYF. The chain recombines TRBV28 with TRBJ1-3; D is uncertain. The CDR3 is 19 residues long. V dropped 3 bases and J dropped 0 bases, with 21 bases sitting between them. Germline V gene sequence: CDR1 MDHEN, CDR2 SYDVKM.

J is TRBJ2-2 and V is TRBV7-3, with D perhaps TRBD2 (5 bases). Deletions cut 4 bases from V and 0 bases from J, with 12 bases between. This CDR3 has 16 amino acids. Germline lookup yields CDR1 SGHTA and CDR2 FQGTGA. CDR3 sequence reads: CASSSTSLANTGELFF. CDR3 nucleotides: TGTGCCAGCAGCTCCACTAGTCTGGCGAACACCGGGGAGCTGTTTTTT.

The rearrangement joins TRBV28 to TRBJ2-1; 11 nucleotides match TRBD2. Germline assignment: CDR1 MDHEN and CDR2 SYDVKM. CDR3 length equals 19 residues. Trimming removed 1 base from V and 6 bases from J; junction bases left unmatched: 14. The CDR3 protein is CASSLSRLAGGLSPNEQFF. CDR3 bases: TGTGCCAGCAGTTTATCGAGGCTAGCGGGAGGATTGTCCCCCAATGAGCAGTTCTTC.

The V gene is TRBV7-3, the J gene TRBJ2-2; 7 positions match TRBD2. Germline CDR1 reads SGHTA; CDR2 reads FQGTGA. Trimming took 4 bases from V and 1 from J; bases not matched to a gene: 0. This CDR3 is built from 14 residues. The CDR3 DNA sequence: TGTGCCAGCAGCTCTAGCGGGAACACCGGGGAGCTGTTTTTT. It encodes CASSSSGNTGELFF.

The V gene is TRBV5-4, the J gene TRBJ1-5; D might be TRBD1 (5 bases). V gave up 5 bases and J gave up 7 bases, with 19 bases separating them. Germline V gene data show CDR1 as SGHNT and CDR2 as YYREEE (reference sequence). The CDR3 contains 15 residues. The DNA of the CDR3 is TGTGCCAGCAGGTGCGTGGGGGGTCCTGGGCAGCCCCAGCATTTT. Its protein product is CASRCVGGPGQPQHF. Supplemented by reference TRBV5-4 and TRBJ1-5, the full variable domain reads ETGVTQSPTHLIKTRGQQVTLRCSSQSGHNTVSWYQQALGQGPQFIFQYYREEENGRGNFPPRFSGLQFPNYSSELNVNALELDDSALYLCASRCVGGPGQPQHFGDGTRLSIL.

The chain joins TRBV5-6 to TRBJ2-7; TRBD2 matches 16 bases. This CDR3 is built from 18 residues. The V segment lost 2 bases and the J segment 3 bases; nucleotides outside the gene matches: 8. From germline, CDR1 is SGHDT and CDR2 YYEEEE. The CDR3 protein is CASSLPGLAGGIDYEQYF. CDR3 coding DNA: TGTGCCAGCAGCTTACCGGGACTAGCGGGGGGGATCGACTACGAGCAGTACTTC.

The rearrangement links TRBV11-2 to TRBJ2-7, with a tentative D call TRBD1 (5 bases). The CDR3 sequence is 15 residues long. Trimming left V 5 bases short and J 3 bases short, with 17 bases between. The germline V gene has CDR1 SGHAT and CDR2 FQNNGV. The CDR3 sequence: CASSPLGRVLYEQYF. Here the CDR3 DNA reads TGTGCCAGCAGCCCGCTCGGCAGGGTGCTCTACGAGCAGTACTTC.

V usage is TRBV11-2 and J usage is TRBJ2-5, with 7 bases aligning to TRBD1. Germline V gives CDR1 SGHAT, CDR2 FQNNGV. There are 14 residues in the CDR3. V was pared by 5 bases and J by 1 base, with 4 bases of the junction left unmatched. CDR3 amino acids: CASSPGGGQETQYF. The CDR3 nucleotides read TGTGCCAGCAGCCCAGGGGGTGGCCAAGAGACCCAGTACTTC.

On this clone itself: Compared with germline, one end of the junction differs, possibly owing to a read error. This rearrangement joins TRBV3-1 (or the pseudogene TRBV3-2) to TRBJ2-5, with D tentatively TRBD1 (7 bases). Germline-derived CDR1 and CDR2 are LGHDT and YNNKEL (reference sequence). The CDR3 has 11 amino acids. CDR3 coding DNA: TGTGCCAGCAGCCAACAGGGGGGAATGGACTTC. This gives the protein CASSQQGGMDF.

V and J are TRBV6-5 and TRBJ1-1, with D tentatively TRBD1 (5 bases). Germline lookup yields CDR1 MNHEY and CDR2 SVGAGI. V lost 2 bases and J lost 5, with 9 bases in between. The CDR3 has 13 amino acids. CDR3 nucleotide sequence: TGTGCCAGCAGTTACCCAGGGTATACTGAAGCTTTCTTT. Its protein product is CASSYPGYTEAFF.

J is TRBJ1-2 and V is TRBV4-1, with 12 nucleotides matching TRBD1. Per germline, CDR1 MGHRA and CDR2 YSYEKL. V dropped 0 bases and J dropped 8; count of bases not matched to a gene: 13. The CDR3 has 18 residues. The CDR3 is CASSQDGTGGVLRWGYTF. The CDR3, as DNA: TGCGCCAGCAGCCAAGATGGGACAGGGGGCGTCCTTAGGTGGGGCTACACCTTC.

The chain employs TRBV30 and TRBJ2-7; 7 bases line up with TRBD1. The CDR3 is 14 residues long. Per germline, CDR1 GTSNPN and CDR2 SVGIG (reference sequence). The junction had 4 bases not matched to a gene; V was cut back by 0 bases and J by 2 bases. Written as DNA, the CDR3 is TGTGCCTGGAGTGTGACAGGGTGGACCTACGAGCAGTACTTC. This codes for CAWSVTGWTYEQYF.

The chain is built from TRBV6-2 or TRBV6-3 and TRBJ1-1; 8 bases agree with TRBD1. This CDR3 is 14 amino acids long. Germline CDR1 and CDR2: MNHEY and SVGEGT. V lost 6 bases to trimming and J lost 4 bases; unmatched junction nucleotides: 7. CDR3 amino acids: CASSEDREVTEAFF. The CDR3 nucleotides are TGTGCCAGCAGCGAGGACAGGGAAGTCACTGAAGCTTTCTTT.

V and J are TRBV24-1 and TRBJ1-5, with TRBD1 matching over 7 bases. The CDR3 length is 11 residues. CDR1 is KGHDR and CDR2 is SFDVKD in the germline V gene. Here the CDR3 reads CAQGEGQPQHF. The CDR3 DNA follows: TGTGCGCAGGGGGAAGGTCAGCCCCAGCATTTT.

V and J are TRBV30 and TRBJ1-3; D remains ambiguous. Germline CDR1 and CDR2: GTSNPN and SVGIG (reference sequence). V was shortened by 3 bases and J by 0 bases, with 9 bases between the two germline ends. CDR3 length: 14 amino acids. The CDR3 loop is CAWRPWSSGNTIYF. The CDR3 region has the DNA TGTGCCTGGAGACCATGGAGCTCTGGAAACACCATATATTTT.

The CDR3 is CASRSLLRNTGELFF. The DNA for the CDR3 is TGTGCCAGTAGGTCCCTACTGCGGAACACCGGGGAGCTGTTTTTT. V gene TRBV19 combines with J gene TRBJ2-2; D unclear. Germline CDR1 LNHDA, CDR2 SQIVND (reference sequence). V lost 6 bases and J 1 base, leaving 12 bases between the germline ends. The CDR3 runs to 15 residues.

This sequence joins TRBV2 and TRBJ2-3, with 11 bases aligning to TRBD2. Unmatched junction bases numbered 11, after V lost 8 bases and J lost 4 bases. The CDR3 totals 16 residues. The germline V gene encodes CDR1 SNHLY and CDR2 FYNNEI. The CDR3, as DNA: TGTGCCAGCGTAGGACTAGCGGGCCTGGGGGCAGATACGCAGTATTTT. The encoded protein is CASVGLAGLGADTQYF. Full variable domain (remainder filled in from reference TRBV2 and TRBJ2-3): EPEVTQTPSHQVTQMGQEVILRCVPISNHLYFYWYRQILGQKVEFLVSFYNNEISEKSEIFDDQFSVERPDGSNFTLKIRSTKLEDSAMYFCASVGLAGLGADTQYFGPGTRLTVL.

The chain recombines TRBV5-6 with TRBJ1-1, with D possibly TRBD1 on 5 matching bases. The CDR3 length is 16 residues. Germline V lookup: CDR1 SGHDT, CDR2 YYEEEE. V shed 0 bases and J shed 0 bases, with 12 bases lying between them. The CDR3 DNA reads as TGTGCCAGCAGCTTGGTTAAGGGGTTCATGAACACTGAAGCTTTCTTT. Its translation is CASSLVKGFMNTEAFF.